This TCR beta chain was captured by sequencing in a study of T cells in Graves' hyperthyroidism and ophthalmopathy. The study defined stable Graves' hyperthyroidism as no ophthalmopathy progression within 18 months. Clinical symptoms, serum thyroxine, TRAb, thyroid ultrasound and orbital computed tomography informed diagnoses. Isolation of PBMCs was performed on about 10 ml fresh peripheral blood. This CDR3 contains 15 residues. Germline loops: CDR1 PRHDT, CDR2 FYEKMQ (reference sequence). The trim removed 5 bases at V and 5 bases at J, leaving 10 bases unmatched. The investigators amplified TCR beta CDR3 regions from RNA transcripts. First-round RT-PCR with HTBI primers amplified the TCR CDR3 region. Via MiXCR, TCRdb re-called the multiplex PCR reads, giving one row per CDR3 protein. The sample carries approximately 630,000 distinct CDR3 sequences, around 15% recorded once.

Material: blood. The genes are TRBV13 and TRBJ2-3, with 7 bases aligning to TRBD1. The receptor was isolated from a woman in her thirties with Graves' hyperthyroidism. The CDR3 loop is CASSVSGGYQDTQYF. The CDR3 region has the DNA TGTGCCAGCAGCGTCTCAGGGGGATATCAAGATACGCAGTATTTT.